This record concerns one TCR beta chain sequence. This sample stems from a study of control samples from healthy donors and cancer patients. Profiled with immunoSEQ multiplex PCR; TCRdb holds only in-frame clones, not every one. The table includes about 110,000 clones, roughly nine tenths detected once. The germline V gene encodes CDR1 ENHRY and CDR2 SYGVKD. This CDR3 comprises 16 residues. V gave up 0 bases and J gave up 1 base, with 9 bases separating them. The sample consisted of blood. This chain joins TRBV10-3 and TRBJ2-2, with D uncertain. The source is a human donor in good health. The donor label of this sample is uncertain. The CDR3 nucleotides read TGTGCCATCAGTGAGTCCCTGGCGGAGAACACCGGGGAGCTGTTTTTT. Its translation: CAISESLAENTGELFF.